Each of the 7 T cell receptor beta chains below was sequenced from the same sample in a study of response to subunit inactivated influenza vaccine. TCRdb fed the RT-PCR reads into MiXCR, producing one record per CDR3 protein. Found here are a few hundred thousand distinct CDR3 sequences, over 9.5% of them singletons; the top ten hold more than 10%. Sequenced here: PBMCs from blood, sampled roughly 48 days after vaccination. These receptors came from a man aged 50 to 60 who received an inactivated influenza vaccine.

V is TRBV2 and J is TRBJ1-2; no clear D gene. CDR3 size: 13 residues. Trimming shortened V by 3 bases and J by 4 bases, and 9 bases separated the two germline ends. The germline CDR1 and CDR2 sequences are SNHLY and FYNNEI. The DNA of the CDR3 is TGTGCCAGCAGTGAGGCAGGCTCCTATGGCTACACCTTC. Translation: CASSEAGSYGYTF.

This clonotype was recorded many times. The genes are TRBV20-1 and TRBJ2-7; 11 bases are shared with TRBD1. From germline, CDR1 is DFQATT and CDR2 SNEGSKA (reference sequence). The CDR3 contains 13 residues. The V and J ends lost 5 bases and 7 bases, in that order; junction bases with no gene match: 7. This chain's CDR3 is CSAPRTGGWEQYF. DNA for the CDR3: TGCAGTGCTCCGCGGACAGGGGGCTGGGAGCAGTACTTC.

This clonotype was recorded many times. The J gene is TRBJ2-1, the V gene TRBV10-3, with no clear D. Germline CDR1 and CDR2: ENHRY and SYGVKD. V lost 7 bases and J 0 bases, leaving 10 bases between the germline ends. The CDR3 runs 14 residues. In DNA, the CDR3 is TGTGCCATCACCGAGGCATACTCCTACAATGAGCAGTTCTTC. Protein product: CAITEAYSYNEQFF.

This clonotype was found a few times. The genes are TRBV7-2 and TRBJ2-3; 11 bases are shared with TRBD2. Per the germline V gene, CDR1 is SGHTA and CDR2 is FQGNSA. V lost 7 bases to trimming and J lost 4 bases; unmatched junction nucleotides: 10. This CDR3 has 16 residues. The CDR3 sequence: CASNALAGAGADTQYF. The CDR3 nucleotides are TGTGCCAGCAACGCACTAGCGGGGGCCGGCGCAGATACGCAGTATTTT.

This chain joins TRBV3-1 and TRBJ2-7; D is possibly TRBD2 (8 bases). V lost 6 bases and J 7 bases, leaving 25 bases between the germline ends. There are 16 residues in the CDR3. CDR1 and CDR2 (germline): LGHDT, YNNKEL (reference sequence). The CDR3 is CASSRGQRAGREEQYF. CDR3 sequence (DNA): TGTGCCAGCAGTAGGGGACAGCGAGCCGGGAGGGAGGAGCAGTACTTC.

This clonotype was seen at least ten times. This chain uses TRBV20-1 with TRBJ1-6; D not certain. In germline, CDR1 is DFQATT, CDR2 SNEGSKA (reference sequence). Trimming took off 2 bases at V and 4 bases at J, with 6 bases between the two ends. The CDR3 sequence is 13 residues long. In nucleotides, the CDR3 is TGCAGTGCTAGATACGAGTATAATTCACCCCTCCACTTT. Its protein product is CSARYEYNSPLHF.

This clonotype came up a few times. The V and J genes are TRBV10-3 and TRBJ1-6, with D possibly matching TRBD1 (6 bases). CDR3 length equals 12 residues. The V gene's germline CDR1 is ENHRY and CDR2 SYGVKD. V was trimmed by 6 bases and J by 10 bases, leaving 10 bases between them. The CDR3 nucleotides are TGTGCCATCAGAACAGGGTTGTCACCCCTCCACTTT. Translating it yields CAIRTGLSPLHF.